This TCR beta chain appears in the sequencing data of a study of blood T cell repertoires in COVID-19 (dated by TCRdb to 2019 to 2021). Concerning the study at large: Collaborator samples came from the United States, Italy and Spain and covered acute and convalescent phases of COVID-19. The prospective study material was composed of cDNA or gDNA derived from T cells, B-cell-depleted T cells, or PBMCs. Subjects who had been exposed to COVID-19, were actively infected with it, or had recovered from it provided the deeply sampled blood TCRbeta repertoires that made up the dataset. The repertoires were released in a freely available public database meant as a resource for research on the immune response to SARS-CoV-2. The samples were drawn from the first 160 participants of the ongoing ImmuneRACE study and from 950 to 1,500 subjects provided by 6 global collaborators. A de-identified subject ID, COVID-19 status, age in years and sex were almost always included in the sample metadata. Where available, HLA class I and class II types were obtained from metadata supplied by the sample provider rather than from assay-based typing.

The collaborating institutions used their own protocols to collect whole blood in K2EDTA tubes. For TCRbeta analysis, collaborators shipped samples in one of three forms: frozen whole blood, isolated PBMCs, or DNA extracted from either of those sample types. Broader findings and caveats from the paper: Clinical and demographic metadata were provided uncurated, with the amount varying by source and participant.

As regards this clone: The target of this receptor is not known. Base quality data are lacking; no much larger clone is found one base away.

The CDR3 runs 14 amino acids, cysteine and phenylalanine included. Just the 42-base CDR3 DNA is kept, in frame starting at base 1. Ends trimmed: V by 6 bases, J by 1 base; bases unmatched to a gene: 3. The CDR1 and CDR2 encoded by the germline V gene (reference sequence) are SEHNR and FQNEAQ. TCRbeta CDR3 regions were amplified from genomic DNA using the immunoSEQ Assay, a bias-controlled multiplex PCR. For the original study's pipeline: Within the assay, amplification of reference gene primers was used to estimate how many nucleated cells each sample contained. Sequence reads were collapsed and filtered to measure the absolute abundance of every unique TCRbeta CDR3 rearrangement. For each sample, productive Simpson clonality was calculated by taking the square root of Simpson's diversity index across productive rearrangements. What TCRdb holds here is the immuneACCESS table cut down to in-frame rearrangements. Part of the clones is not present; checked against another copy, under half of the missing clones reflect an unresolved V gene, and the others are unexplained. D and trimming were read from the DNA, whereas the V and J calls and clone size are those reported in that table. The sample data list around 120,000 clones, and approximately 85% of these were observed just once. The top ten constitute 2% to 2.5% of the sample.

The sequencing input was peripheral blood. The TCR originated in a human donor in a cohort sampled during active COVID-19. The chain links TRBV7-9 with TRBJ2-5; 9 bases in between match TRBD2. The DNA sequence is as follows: TGTGCCAGCAGAGAAGCGGGGGGCCAAGAGACCCAGTACTTC. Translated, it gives CASREAGGQETQYF. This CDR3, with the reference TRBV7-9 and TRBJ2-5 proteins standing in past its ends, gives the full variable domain DTGVSQNPRHKITKRGQNVTFRCDPISEHNRLYWYRQTLGQGPEFLTYFQNEAQLEKSRLLSDRFSAERPKGSFSTLEIQRTEQGDSAMYLCASREAGGQETQYFGPGTRLLVL.